These T cell receptor beta chains were read from a single sample in a study of shared clonotypes between healthy human individuals. Method: immunoSEQ multiplex PCR; TCRdb's copy keeps in-frame clones and lacks some. The sample includes about 1 million clones, approximately 68% of them seen just once. The sequenced sample was memory CD4+ T cells sorted from blood. All receptors derive from a man between 18 and 29 years old in good health. Each CDR3 is given with its conserved first and last residue. Fields, in order: D gene, clone size, J gene, V gene, CDR3 protein, CDR3 DNA. The D gene is left open where the match is weak. Rows give clone size only sometimes, using once, few, many, or a class for an expanded clone.

d_call: .; clone_size: .; j_call: TRBJ2-4; v_call: TRBV28; cdr3_aa: CASSLGGAWAKNIQYF; cdr3_nt: TGTGCCAGCAGTTTAGGGGGGGCGTGGGCCAAAAACATTCAGTACTTC
d_call: TRBD1; clone_size: .; j_call: TRBJ2-7; v_call: TRBV30; cdr3_aa: CAWDRGYHEQYF; cdr3_nt: TGTGCCTGGGACAGGGGTTACCACGAGCAGTACTTC
d_call: TRBD1; clone_size: .; j_call: TRBJ2-7; v_call: TRBV4-3; cdr3_aa: CASSQEGPGGSHEQYF; cdr3_nt: TGCGCCAGCAGCCAAGAAGGGCCAGGGGGAAGCCACGAGCAGTACTTC
d_call: .; clone_size: .; j_call: TRBJ1-2; v_call: TRBV6-5; cdr3_aa: CASSYSGGSRNYGYTF; cdr3_nt: TGTGCCAGCAGTTACTCGGGGGGTAGCCGTAACTATGGCTACACCTTC
d_call: TRBD2; clone_size: .; j_call: TRBJ2-7; v_call: TRBV7-2; cdr3_aa: CASSSESGRALAEQYF; cdr3_nt: TGTGCCAGCAGCTCGGAGTCCGGGAGGGCCTTAGCCGAGCAGTACTTC
d_call: TRBD1; clone_size: few; j_call: TRBJ1-5; v_call: TRBV7-9; cdr3_aa: CASSLQGVEQPQHF; cdr3_nt: TGTGCCAGCAGCTTACAGGGGGTAGAACAGCCCCAGCATTTT
d_call: .; clone_size: .; j_call: TRBJ2-1; v_call: TRBV5-1; cdr3_aa: CASSSTGPINEQFF; cdr3_nt: TGCGCCAGCAGCTCAACCGGACCAATCAATGAGCAGTTCTTC
d_call: .; clone_size: once; j_call: TRBJ2-7; v_call: TRBV27; cdr3_aa: CASSSWGLPYEQYF; cdr3_nt: TGTGCCAGCAGTTCTTGGGGGCTCCCCTACGAGCAGTACTTC
d_call: .; clone_size: .; j_call: TRBJ1-1; v_call: TRBV29-1; cdr3_aa: CSVRSDYGGTAGVNTEAFF; cdr3_nt: TGCAGCGTTCGAAGCGACTACGGCGGGACCGCCGGAGTGAACACTGAAGCTTTCTTT
d_call: .; clone_size: once; j_call: TRBJ2-5; v_call: TRBV10-3; cdr3_aa: CAISDGLAETQYF; cdr3_nt: TGTGCCATCAGTGATGGGCTAGCGGAGACCCAGTACTTC
d_call: TRBD1; clone_size: .; j_call: TRBJ2-7; v_call: TRBV5-4; cdr3_aa: CASSSSGTVLSYEQYF; cdr3_nt: TGTGCCAGCAGCTCCTCCGGGACAGTCCTCTCCTACGAGCAGTACTTC
d_call: .; clone_size: .; j_call: TRBJ2-5; v_call: TRBV5-1; cdr3_aa: CASSLEEGWFQETQYF; cdr3_nt: TGCGCCAGCAGCTTGGAGGAGGGATGGTTTCAAGAGACCCAGTACTTC
d_call: .; clone_size: once; j_call: TRBJ1-2; v_call: TRBV7-2; cdr3_aa: CASSLGFQPLYGYTF; cdr3_nt: TGTGCCAGCAGCTTGGGGTTCCAGCCCCTGTATGGCTACACCTTC
d_call: .; clone_size: .; j_call: TRBJ2-3; v_call: TRBV19; cdr3_aa: CASSMGNSGTDTQYF; cdr3_nt: TGTGCCAGTAGTATGGGCAACTCGGGCACAGATACGCAGTATTTT
d_call: TRBD1; clone_size: .; j_call: TRBJ1-1; v_call: TRBV4-2; cdr3_aa: CASSLGTGVPEAFF; cdr3_nt: TGTGCCAGCAGCCTAGGGACAGGGGTCCCCGAAGCTTTCTTT
d_call: TRBD2; clone_size: .; j_call: TRBJ2-7; v_call: TRBV5-1; cdr3_aa: CASSQTSGSFYEQYF; cdr3_nt: TGCGCCAGCAGCCAAACTAGCGGGAGTTTCTACGAGCAGTACTTC
d_call: .; clone_size: .; j_call: TRBJ2-7; v_call: TRBV11-2; cdr3_aa: CASTYLYEQYF; cdr3_nt: TGTGCCAGCACCTACCTTTACGAGCAGTACTTC
d_call: .; clone_size: .; j_call: TRBJ2-5; v_call: TRBV5-1; cdr3_aa: CASSLFADKETQYF; cdr3_nt: TGCGCCAGCAGCTTGTTTGCGGACAAAGAGACCCAGTACTTC
d_call: .; clone_size: .; j_call: TRBJ2-5; v_call: TRBV18; cdr3_aa: CASSPYAEGGLGTQYF; cdr3_nt: TGTGCCAGCTCACCGTATGCTGAGGGGGGCCTAGGGACCCAGTACTTC
d_call: .; clone_size: .; j_call: TRBJ1-1; v_call: TRBV7-3; cdr3_aa: CASSLKGGSEAFF; cdr3_nt: TGTGCCAGCAGCTTAAAAGGAGGGTCTGAAGCTTTCTTT
d_call: TRBD2; clone_size: .; j_call: TRBJ2-5; v_call: TRBV2; cdr3_aa: CASSPGLAGGQETQYF; cdr3_nt: TGTGCCAGCAGCCCAGGACTAGCGGGGGGGCAGGAGACCCAGTACTTC
d_call: .; clone_size: .; j_call: TRBJ2-7; v_call: TRBV5-4; cdr3_aa: CASSLGQQQYF; cdr3_nt: TGTGCCAGCAGCTTGGGACAGCAGCAGTACTTC
d_call: TRBD2; clone_size: .; j_call: TRBJ2-5; v_call: TRBV7-9; cdr3_aa: CASSLLRGSSHETQYF; cdr3_nt: TGTGCCAGCAGCTTATTGCGGGGGTCATCCCATGAGACCCAGTACTTC
d_call: TRBD2; clone_size: .; j_call: TRBJ2-3; v_call: TRBV2; cdr3_aa: CASRLGLAANNEDTQYF; cdr3_nt: TGTGCCAGCAGACTGGGACTAGCGGCAAATAACGAAGATACGCAGTATTTT
d_call: .; clone_size: .; j_call: TRBJ1-1; v_call: TRBV10-3; cdr3_aa: CAISGVNTEAFF; cdr3_nt: TGTGCCATCAGTGGGGTCAACACTGAAGCTTTCTTT
d_call: .; clone_size: .; j_call: TRBJ2-5; v_call: TRBV9; cdr3_aa: CASSVRPPETQYF; cdr3_nt: TGTGCCAGCAGCGTACGCCCCCCAGAGACCCAGTACTTC
d_call: TRBD1; clone_size: .; j_call: TRBJ1-3; v_call: TRBV5-6; cdr3_aa: CASSLQGAGNTIYF; cdr3_nt: TGTGCCAGCAGCTTACAGGGGGCTGGAAACACCATATATTTT
d_call: .; clone_size: .; j_call: TRBJ2-7; v_call: TRBV6-5; cdr3_aa: CASSYSKGYEQYF; cdr3_nt: TGTGCCAGCAGTTACTCGAAGGGATACGAGCAGTACTTC
d_call: .; clone_size: .; j_call: TRBJ2-5; v_call: TRBV2; cdr3_aa: CASIPLGFETQYF; cdr3_nt: TGTGCCAGCATCCCGCTAGGGTTTGAGACCCAGTACTTC
d_call: TRBD1; clone_size: .; j_call: TRBJ1-1; v_call: TRBV6-5; cdr3_aa: CASSGQGRVNTEAFF; cdr3_nt: TGTGCCAGCAGCGGACAGGGAAGGGTGAACACTGAAGCTTTCTTT
d_call: .; clone_size: once; j_call: TRBJ2-7; v_call: TRBV19; cdr3_aa: CASSPGTSVEEQYF; cdr3_nt: TGTGCCAGTAGTCCGGGAACCTCTGTGGAAGAGCAGTACTTC